The source of this T cell receptor beta chain is a study of blood T cell repertoires in COVID-19. About the study: PBMCs, B-cell-depleted T cells, or T cells were the source of the cDNA or gDNA that made up the material.

The participants were between roughly 18 and 89 years old and came from under 25 US areas. Clones were sequenced by immunoSEQ multiplex PCR, and TCRdb holds only the in-frame ones, with some missing. Here the sample spans about 240,000 clones, about 89% being singletons. Germline lookup yields CDR1 LGHNA and CDR2 YSLEER. The CDR3 covers 17 residues. The trim removed 3 bases at V and 7 bases at J, leaving 15 bases unmatched. The TCR was taken from a woman aged 25 to 45 who had recovered from COVID-19. Source material: PBMCs or T cells enriched from blood (not recorded which). The chain links TRBV4-3 to TRBJ2-7; TRBD1 agrees at 10 bases. The CDR3 is CASSQDLNRQGAWEQYF. The DNA for the CDR3 is TGCGCCAGCAGCCAGGACCTTAACCGACAGGGGGCTTGGGAGCAGTACTTC.